Following are 7 T cell receptor beta chains from one sample sequenced in a study of cytomegalovirus exposure and HLA in healthy donors (dated by TCRdb to the late 2010s). Library preparation was by the immunoSEQ multiplex PCR assay. For the multiplex PCR, a mixture combining 60 forward primers for TCR Vbeta segments and 13 reverse primers for TCR Jbeta segments was used. What TCRdb holds here is the immuneACCESS table cut down to in-frame rearrangements. Part of the clones is not present; checked against another copy, under half of the missing clones reflect an unresolved V gene, and the others are unexplained. Counted in this sample were around 100,000 clones; roughly 70% of them appeared once. The ten largest clones take up 8% to 10% of the sample. The specimen sequenced was PBMCs. The receptor source for this set is a man aged 18 to 30 in good health and CMV-seropositive.

This clone was detected a few times. The J gene is TRBJ2-1, the V gene TRBV6-1; 9 positions agree with TRBD1. Germline trimming cut 1 base from V and 7 bases from J; bases unmatched to any gene: 5. The CDR3 has 15 residues. Germline V lookup: CDR1 MNHNS, CDR2 SASEGT. Written as DNA, the CDR3 is TGTGCCAGCAGTGAAGGGGACAGGGTTAGAAATGAGCAGTTCTTC. Amino acid sequence: CASSEGDRVRNEQFF.

A note on this clone: Its ends do not fully match the called genes, so a read error is possible. J is TRBJ1-5 and V is TRBV13, with D perhaps matching TRBD1 (5 bases). The CDR3 covers 11 residues. CDR1 and CDR2 from the germline V gene are PRHDT and FYEKMQ (reference sequence). CDR3 residues: CATPLRYRWDF. The CDR3 region has the DNA TGTGCCACCCCCCTGAGGTACAGGTGGGATTTT.

In the case of this clone: One end of the junction does not line up with germline, which may come from a read error. The sample has other DNA sequences that encode this CDR3 too. The chain joins TRBV27 to TRBJ1-1, with 7 bases lining up with TRBD1. The CDR3 sequence is 14 residues long. The germline CDR1 and CDR2 sequences are MNHEY and SMNVEV (reference sequence). The CDR3 reads CASSFYAGGTEAFF. CDR3 sequence (DNA): TGCGCCAGCAGTTTCTATGCAGGGGGGACTGAAGCTTTCTTT.

This clone occurred once. CDR3 in DNA: TGCGCCAGCAGCAACTCAAATGAAAAACTGTTTTTT. As protein: CASSNSNEKLFF. The genes are TRBV5-1 and TRBJ1-4; no clear D. Trimming pared 4 bases from V and 5 bases from J, leaving 6 bases between. CDR1 and CDR2 from the germline V gene are SGHRS and YFSETQ. The CDR3 sequence is 12 residues long.

The chain uses TRBV6-1 and TRBJ2-7; D remains unclear. The length of the CDR3 is 13 residues. Germline lookup yields CDR1 MNHNS and CDR2 SASEGT. The V gene lost 8 bases and the J gene lost 3 bases, with 14 bases spanning the gap. CDR3 amino acids: CASSPSESYEQYV. CDR3 in DNA: TGTGCCAGCTCGCCGAGCGAGAGCTACGAGCAGTACGTC.

Only a few counts were recorded for this clone. The chain has TRBV13 and TRBJ2-7, with a tentative D call TRBD1 (6 bases). The ends were cut back, 5 bases at V and 6 bases at J, with 11 bases in the middle. The CDR3 loop spans 12 amino acids. Germline loops: CDR1 PRHDT, CDR2 FYEKMQ (reference sequence). The CDR3 here is CASSALGGEQYF. Written as DNA, the CDR3 is TGTGCCAGCAGCGCCCTAGGGGGCGAGCAGTACTTC.

This chain links TRBV6-5 with TRBJ2-3; weak D call: TRBD2 (6 bases). Trimming took 6 bases from V and 1 from J, leaving 8 bases between them. This CDR3 is 13 amino acids long. CDR1 is MNHEY, CDR2 SVGAGI, per germline. CDR3 DNA: TGTGCCAGCAGGATAGCGGGCACAGATACGCAGTATTTT. Its protein product is CASRIAGTDTQYF.